This T cell receptor beta chain comes out of a study of radiotherapy plus CTLA-4 blockade in lung cancer. About the study: Objective responses were observed in about a sixth of patients, and disease control was achieved by over 30%. Study results and caveats: In blood, tumor-derived TCR clones expanded after radiotherapy plus ipilimumab. Early shifts in blood T cell clones, with interferon-beta, reportedly predicted response best.

The assay was immunoSEQ multiplex PCR, and TCRdb's table has in-frame clones only and misses some. The sample carries 25,000 to 35,000 clones, 78% recorded once. Comments on this clone: Its antigen is undetermined.

This CDR3 contains 15 residues. Germline V gene lookup returns CDR1 SNHLY and CDR2 FYNNEI. Unmatched junction bases numbered 10, after V lost 8 bases and J lost 4 bases. Chemo-refractory metastatic non-small-cell lung cancer patients underwent focal radiation alongside CTLA-4 blockade with ipilimumab. The V and J genes are TRBV2 and TRBJ1-2, with 10 bases lining up with TRBD1. The input for sequencing was peripheral blood, taken from a patient treated with radiotherapy plus ipilimumab. The receptor was derived from a human donor with non-small cell lung cancer who had stable disease on radiotherapy plus ipilimumab. The DNA for the CDR3 is TGTGCCAGCTTGCGCGGGACAGGGGCCCCCTATGGCTACACCTTC. Translated: CASLRGTGAPYGYTF. The full variable domain, completed using reference TRBV2 and TRBJ1-2, is EPEVTQTPSHQVTQMGQEVILRCVPISNHLYFYWYRQILGQKVEFLVSFYNNEISEKSEIFDDQFSVERPDGSNFTLKIRSTKLEDSAMYFCASLRGTGAPYGYTFGSGTRLTVV.